The 9 T cell receptor beta chains below were found in one sample sequenced in a study of vaccination effects on CD4 cells after COVID-19. The table came from immunoSEQ multiplex PCR; TCRdb's copy has only in-frame clones and leaves some out. This sample has more than 60,000 clones, with 70% to 85% found just once. These receptors lack a known antigen. ViraFEST used viral peptide pools to expand antigen-specific CD4+ T cells before sequencing. Following 10 days of culture, CD4+ T cells were isolated. Each participant was administered two doses of either the BNT162b2 or the mRNA-1273 vaccine. Material: CD4+ T cells from PBMCs cultured with HCoV-229E spike peptides, obtained after COVID-19 vaccination. These receptors were collected from a human donor who received a COVID-19 vaccine.

This chain joins TRBV27 and TRBJ2-3; D ambiguous. Between the trimmed V and J ends, which lost 4 bases and 2 bases, there was a span of 10 bases. Per the germline V gene, CDR1 is MNHEY and CDR2 is SMNVEV (reference sequence). The CDR3 totals 14 residues. DNA of the CDR3: TGTGCCAGCAGTTATCGAGGCAACACAGATACGCAGTATTTT. As protein: CASSYRGNTDTQYF.

The CDR3 is CASTMGQGGSPLHF. The CDR3 DNA sequence: TGTGCCAGCACCATGGGACAGGGAGGTTCACCCCTCCACTTT. This chain connects TRBV28 to TRBJ1-6, with 9 bases fitting TRBD1. Germline CDR1 and CDR2: MDHEN and SYDVKM. The CDR3 extends over 14 amino acids. Losses at the gene ends were 7 bases for V and 9 bases for J; bases not matched to a gene: 7. The full variable domain, with the rest looked up from reference TRBV28 and TRBJ1-6, is DVKVTQSSRYLVKRTGEKVFLECVQDMDHENMFWYRQDPGLGLRLIYFSYDVKMKEKGDIPEGYSVSREKKERFSLILESASTNQTSMYLCASTMGQGGSPLHFGNGTRLTVT.

V is TRBV18 and J is TRBJ1-1, with unresolved D. Trimming stripped 6 bases from V and 0 bases from J, with 8 bases between. Germline V CDR1 and CDR2: KGHSH, LQKENI. This CDR3 region has 13 residues. CDR3 nucleotide sequence: TGTGCCAGCTCCCCCGCTCTGAACACTGAAGCTTTCTTT. This sequence encodes CASSPALNTEAFF.

The rearrangement links TRBV7-9 to TRBJ2-1; 11 positions agree with TRBD2. The germline V gene encodes CDR1 SEHNR and CDR2 FQNEAQ (reference sequence). The trim removed 3 bases at V and 7 bases at J, leaving 8 bases unmatched. The CDR3 is 16 residues long. CDR3 DNA: TGTGCCAGCAGCTTCTTACCCGGGACTAGCGGTAATGAGCAGTTCTTC. Amino acids: CASSFLPGTSGNEQFF.

As DNA, the CDR3 is TGCGCCAGCAGCTCAGGACAGGGGGCGTTAACGAGGGCCGGGGAGCTGTTTTTT. Translated: CASSSGQGALTRAGELFF. The V call is TRBV5-1, the J call TRBJ2-2; 11 bases are a match to TRBD1. The CDR3 is 18 amino acids. Looked up from germline, CDR1 is SGHRS and CDR2 is YFSETQ. V gave up 3 bases and J gave up 6 bases; unmatched junction bases: 13.

The chain has TRBV7-2 and TRBJ1-5, with D uncertain. The CDR3 length is 14 residues. Per the germline V gene, CDR1 is SGHTA and CDR2 is FQGNSA. Trimming removed 7 bases at V and 11 bases at J, with 21 bases between. As DNA, the CDR3 is TGTGCCAGCACACACGGCCAGGAGCAATCAGCCCAGCATTTT. The encoded protein is CASTHGQEQSAQHF.

The V call is TRBV9, the J call TRBJ1-6, with a tentative D call TRBD1 (5 bases). The CDR3 is 16 residues long. V was shortened by 3 bases and J by 0 bases, with 10 bases between the two germline ends. CDR1 SGDLS and CDR2 YYNGEE come from the germline V gene. The CDR3: CASSATGSSYNSPLHF. The CDR3 nucleotides are TGTGCCAGCAGCGCTACAGGAAGCTCCTATAATTCACCCCTCCACTTT.

The DNA of the CDR3 is TGTGCCAGCAGCTTAGGGCTAGCGGGGCCTACCCGGAGCGGGGAGCTGTTTTTT. Residues: CASSLGLAGPTRSGELFF. The chain couples TRBV7-3 to TRBJ2-2, with TRBD2 matching 9 bases. This CDR3 has 18 residues. The J segment lost 7 bases and the V segment lost 2 bases, leaving 14 bases of the junction unmatched. CDR1 and CDR2 (germline): SGHTA, FQGTGA.

The rearrangement joins TRBV18 to TRBJ1-5; TRBD1 might be the D (6 bases). This CDR3 has 15 residues. V lost 3 bases and J lost 6, with 15 bases in between. CDR1 is KGHSH, CDR2 LQKENI, per germline. CDR3 sequence (DNA): TGTGCCAGCTCACCGGTCGGGGAGGGGGGTCAGCCCCAGCATTTT. Amino acid sequence: CASSPVGEGGQPQHF. Together with reference TRBV18 and TRBJ1-5, the CDR3 gives the full variable domain: NAGVMQNPRHLVRRRGQEARLRCSPMKGHSHVYWYRQLPEEGLKFMVYLQKENIIDESGMPKERFSAEFPKEGPSILRIQQVVRGDSAAYFCASSPVGEGGQPQHFGDGTRLSIL.